Sequencing of this T cell receptor beta chain was carried out in a study of metastatic and nonmetastatic thyroid tumors. About the study: The authors compared repertoires across blood and tumor or nodule tissue from malignant and benign thyroid patients.

In the original workflow: Between-group CDR3 differences, defined by clinicopathological status, yielded a distant-metastasis classifier for papillary thyroid cancer. TCRdb re-analyzed the PCR reads using MiXCR. TCRdb assigned the V and J calls; the authors' analysis was not used. The sample lists 30,000 to 35,000 clones; 16% were seen once. In this sample, this clone turned up many times. Trimming removed 1 base at V and 10 bases at J, with 9 bases between. CDR1 and CDR2 (germline): LGHDT, YNNKEL (reference sequence). This CDR3 contains 12 residues. Nobody among the patients had been given any treatment before thyroid surgery.

Sequencing was carried out using blood. The rearrangement uses TRBV3-1 and TRBJ2-3; either TRBD1 or TRBD2 may supply D (5 bases each). The sequence came from a female donor with papillary thyroid cancer or a benign thyroid nodule (not recorded which). Some clones in this sample may be carry-over from other donors' samples. This CDR3 reads CASSQARGSQYF. CDR3 nucleotide sequence: TGTGCCAGCAGCCAAGCGAGGGGCTCGCAGTATTTT.